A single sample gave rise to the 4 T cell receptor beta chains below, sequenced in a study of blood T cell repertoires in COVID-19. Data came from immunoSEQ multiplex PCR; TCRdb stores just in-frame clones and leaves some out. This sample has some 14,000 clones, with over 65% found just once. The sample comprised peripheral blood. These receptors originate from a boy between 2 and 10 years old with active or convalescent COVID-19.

CDR3 sequence: CASSRTSGGDNEQFF. In DNA form, the CDR3 reads TGTGCCAGCAGCCGGACTAGCGGGGGGGACAATGAGCAGTTCTTC. The J gene is TRBJ2-1, the V gene TRBV7-9, with 15 bases lining up with TRBD2. CDR1 SEHNR and CDR2 FQNEAQ come from the germline V gene (reference sequence). V was pared by 5 bases and J by 5 bases, with 1 base of the junction left unmatched. The CDR3 totals 15 residues.

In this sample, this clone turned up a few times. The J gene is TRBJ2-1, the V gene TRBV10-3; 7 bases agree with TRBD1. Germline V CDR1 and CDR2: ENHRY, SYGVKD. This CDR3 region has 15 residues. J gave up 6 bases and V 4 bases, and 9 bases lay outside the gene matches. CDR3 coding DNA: TGTGCCATCAGTGCCGGCCCCGGGACAGTCAATGAGCAGTTCTTC. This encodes CAISAGPGTVNEQFF.

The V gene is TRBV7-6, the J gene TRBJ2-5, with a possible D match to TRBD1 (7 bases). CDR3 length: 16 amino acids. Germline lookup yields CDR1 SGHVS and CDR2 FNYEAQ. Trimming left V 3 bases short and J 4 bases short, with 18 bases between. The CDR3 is CASSFVQGGFTETQYF. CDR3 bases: TGTGCCAGCAGCTTCGTCCAGGGGGGATTCACAGAGACCCAGTACTTC.

DNA for the CDR3: TGTGCCAGCAGCTTGGATTTGGGCCCATATAATTCACCCCTCCACTTT. This sequence encodes CASSLDLGPYNSPLHF. The rearrangement uses TRBV5-5 and TRBJ1-6; D uncertain. The CDR3 sequence is 16 residues long. The germline CDR1 and CDR2 sequences are SGHKS and YYEKEE (reference sequence). V lost 0 bases to trimming and J lost 4 bases, with 11 bases between them.